A single sample is the source of the 25 T cell receptor beta chains below, sequenced in a study of glioma-infiltrating T cells after dendritic cell vaccination. Some clones are missing from TCRdb's copy, which holds only in-frame ones; the method was immunoSEQ multiplex PCR. The data show 85,000 to 100,000 clones, around 84% seen once. The time point denotes: after dendritic cell vaccination, including at tumor progression/relapse. This specimen consisted of blood, obtained after dendritic cell vaccination. The receptors were sampled from a human donor with glioblastoma.

This clone appeared once. The rearrangement joins TRBV28 to TRBJ1-1; a weak D match, TRBD1 (5 bases). V dropped 2 bases and J dropped 0 bases, with 10 bases sitting between them. There are 15 residues in the CDR3. Germline lookup yields CDR1 MDHEN and CDR2 SYDVKM. Written as DNA, the CDR3 is TGTGCCAGCAGTTTAATATCAGGGATGAACACTGAAGCTTTCTTT. This encodes CASSLISGMNTEAFF.

A few counts support this clone. V and J are TRBV28 and TRBJ1-5; 9 bases fit TRBD1. V shed 3 bases and J 6 bases; nucleotides not matched to a gene: 9. Germline-derived CDR1 and CDR2 are MDHEN and SYDVKM. The CDR3 runs to 16 residues. The CDR3 region is CASSFPSNRGLQPQHF. CDR3 sequence (DNA): TGTGCCAGCAGTTTCCCCTCCAACAGGGGGCTTCAGCCCCAGCATTTT.

The chain has TRBV7-9 and TRBJ1-2; D is perhaps TRBD1 (5 bases). Germline V gives CDR1 SEHNR, CDR2 FQNEAQ (reference sequence). Trimming took 5 bases from V and 11 from J, leaving 15 bases between them. This CDR3 has 12 amino acids. CDR3 in DNA: TGTGCCAGCAGCCCAGGGCCTAATAATTACACCTTC. This sequence encodes CASSPGPNNYTF.

V usage is TRBV13 and J usage is TRBJ1-5, with D maybe TRBD1 (6 bases). Germline assignment: CDR1 PRHDT and CDR2 FYEKMQ (reference sequence). Between the trimmed V and J ends, which lost 0 bases and 2 bases, there was a span of 17 bases. The CDR3 extends over 18 amino acids. The DNA for the CDR3 is TGTGCCAGCAGCTTAGGAAGTCGGGCAGGGGTGGGCAATCAGCCCCAGCATTTT. It yields the protein CASSLGSRAGVGNQPQHF.

The chain uses TRBV30 and TRBJ2-7; TRBD1 matches 10 bases. Germline V lookup: CDR1 GTSNPN, CDR2 SVGIG (reference sequence). After removal of 2 bases from V and 2 bases from J, the junction contained 6 bases not matched to a gene. The CDR3 is 15 amino acids. DNA for the CDR3: TGTGCCTGGAGTCCCCCCGGGACAGGGGCCTACGAGCAGTACTTC. Protein product: CAWSPPGTGAYEQYF.

V and J are TRBV6-5 and TRBJ1-2; the match to TRBD1 covers 7 bases. Unmatched junction bases numbered 4, after V lost 6 bases and J lost 3 bases. This CDR3 has 13 residues. Germline lookup yields CDR1 MNHEY and CDR2 SVGAGI. CDR3 region: CASRTGVDYGYTF. CDR3 DNA: TGTGCCAGCAGAACAGGGGTGGACTATGGCTACACCTTC.

The rearrangement joins TRBV5-6 to TRBJ2-5; 7 bases are shared with TRBD2. The CDR3 runs to 13 residues. Germline CDR1 reads SGHDT; CDR2 reads YYEEEE. V gave up 2 bases and J gave up 4 bases; unmatched junction bases: 2. The DNA for the CDR3 is TGTGCCAGCAGCTTACTAGCGAGAGAGACCCAGTACTTC. Translating gives CASSLLARETQYF.

The V and J genes are TRBV9 and TRBJ2-6, with 12 bases lining up with TRBD2. The V gene's germline CDR1 is SGDLS and CDR2 YYNGEE. The V and J ends lost 0 bases and 0 bases, in that order; junction bases with no gene match: 7. This CDR3 has 20 amino acids. Written as DNA, the CDR3 is TGTGCCAGCAGCGTAGAGGGCGCTAGCGGGAGGGCCTCTGGGGCCAACGTCCTGACTTTC. Translated, it gives CASSVEGASGRASGANVLTF.

V is TRBV7-3 and J is TRBJ1-2; TRBD1 agrees at 9 bases. The CDR3 is 17 amino acids. Trimming took 5 bases from V and 0 from J; bases not matched to a gene: 10. Germline V gives CDR1 SGHTA, CDR2 FQGTGA. The CDR3 loop is CASSPGQGDWPNYGYTF. DNA of the CDR3: TGTGCCAGCAGCCCGGGACAGGGAGACTGGCCTAACTATGGCTACACCTTC.

This rearrangement joins TRBV5-4 to TRBJ1-1; TRBD1 might be the D (6 bases). This CDR3 region has 14 residues. Germline values: CDR1 SGHNT, CDR2 YYREEE (reference sequence). Trimming removed 4 bases at V and 0 bases at J, with 10 bases between. CDR3 in DNA: TGTGCCAGCAGCGCCGACAGGATGAACACTGAAGCTTTCTTT. It yields the protein CASSADRMNTEAFF.

As for this clone: Other DNA sequences in the same sample also yield this CDR3. The chain is built from TRBV29-1 and TRBJ1-2, with D possibly matching TRBD1 (5 bases). This CDR3 is built from 12 residues. V was clipped by 1 base and J by 4 bases, with 7 bases between them. The germline CDR1 and CDR2 sequences are SQVTM and ANQGSEA. This CDR3 reads CSVEGQGYGYTF. In DNA form, the CDR3 reads TGCAGCGTTGAAGGTCAGGGCTATGGCTACACCTTC.

This clone was found once. The chain joins TRBV5-1 to TRBJ1-2; 11 bases are a match to TRBD1. The V segment lost 4 bases and the J segment 4 bases; nucleotides outside the gene matches: 6. This CDR3 contains 15 residues. The V gene's germline CDR1 is SGHRS and CDR2 YFSETQ. Here the CDR3 reads CASSPGQGATYGYTF. The CDR3, as DNA: TGCGCCAGCAGCCCCGGACAGGGGGCCACCTATGGCTACACCTTC.

This chain links TRBV27 with TRBJ1-4, with 7 positions matching TRBD1. The CDR3 spans 17 residues. The germline gives CDR1 MNHEY, CDR2 SMNVEV (reference sequence). After removal of 4 bases from V and 6 bases from J, the junction contained 14 bases not matched to a gene. The CDR3 DNA is TGTGCCAGCAGTTCCCTCCCTCTCCGGGACAGAGATGAAAAACTGTTTTTT. Its translation: CASSSLPLRDRDEKLFF. Supplemented by reference TRBV27 and TRBJ1-4, the full variable domain reads EAQVTQNPRYLITVTGKKLTVTCSQNMNHEYMSWYRQDPGLGLRQIYYSMNVEVTDKGDVPEGYKVSRKEKRNFPLILESPSPNQTSLYFCASSSLPLRDRDEKLFFGSGTQLSVL.

The chain links TRBV7-9 to TRBJ2-1; 8 nucleotides line up with TRBD2. Looked up from germline, CDR1 is SEHNR and CDR2 is FQNEAQ (reference sequence). CDR3 size: 12 residues. V gave up 8 bases and J gave up 9 bases; unmatched junction bases: 6. In DNA, the CDR3 is TGTGCCAGCCGAAGGGCGGGGGGTGAGCAGTTCTTC. As protein: CASRRAGGEQFF.

The chain recombines TRBV4-2 with TRBJ2-2, with 7 nucleotides matching TRBD2. CDR1 and CDR2 from the germline V gene are LGHNA and YNFKEQ. Trimming removed 1 base from V and 10 bases from J; junction bases left unmatched: 9. The CDR3 spans 15 residues. The CDR3 loop reads CASSQAGAGLEELFF. The CDR3 nucleotides are TGTGCCAGCAGCCAAGCAGGAGCGGGACTTGAGGAGCTGTTTTTT.

The sample holds a few counts of this clone. The V and J genes are TRBV6-1 and TRBJ2-3; 13 nucleotides align to TRBD2. The CDR3 length is 13 residues. V lost 4 bases to trimming and J lost 8 bases; unmatched junction nucleotides: 0. The germline V gene has CDR1 MNHNS and CDR2 SASEGT. CDR3 region: CASSGTSGSTQYF. DNA of the CDR3: TGTGCCAGCAGTGGGACTAGCGGGAGTACGCAGTATTTT.

This clone has only a few counts. The chain uses TRBV6-1 and TRBJ2-3; D is possibly TRBD2 (7 bases). This CDR3 has 15 amino acids. The germline V gene has CDR1 MNHNS and CDR2 SASEGT. Trimming took 5 bases from V and 4 from J, leaving 16 bases between them. The CDR3 loop reads CASSWAGATADTQYF. CDR3 bases: TGTGCCAGCAGTTGGGCGGGGGCAACGGCAGATACGCAGTATTTT.

The rearrangement joins TRBV29-1 to TRBJ1-3; weak D call: TRBD1 (5 bases). V was cut by 2 bases and J by 0 bases, with 14 bases left in between. CDR3 size: 16 residues. The germline V gene has CDR1 SQVTM and CDR2 ANQGSEA. CDR3 protein: CSVELAGSSSGNTIYF. Written as DNA, the CDR3 is TGCAGCGTTGAATTGGCAGGGTCGTCCTCTGGAAACACCATATATTTT.

For this clone: Here the CDR3 omits its conserved ending phenylalanine or tryptophan, so a read error is the likely source. The limits of the CDR3 on the DNA are not certain, so only TCRdb's listed CDR3 is given. The chain combines TRBV5-6 with TRBJ1-2; no DNA check was done on the table's D call, TRBD1. CDR1 and CDR2 (germline): SGHDT, YYEEEE. The CDR3 region is 18 residues in length, termini included. The CDR3 loop reads CASSLAGTRATKLKSFSY.

The chain carries TRBV6-6 and TRBJ1-2, with 10 bases fitting TRBD1. This CDR3 has 15 residues. CDR1 MNHNY and CDR2 SVGAGI come from the germline V gene (reference sequence). V lost 11 bases, J lost 0 bases, and 9 bases stayed unmatched. The CDR3 here is CASRDRGPANYGYTF. CDR3 sequence (DNA): TGTGCCTCTCGGGACAGGGGTCCTGCTAACTATGGCTACACCTTC.

This chain uses TRBV2 with TRBJ2-3; possible D gene TRBD2, 6 bases. CDR3 size: 15 residues. V was pared by 5 bases and J by 1 base, with 13 bases between. Looked up from germline, CDR1 is SNHLY and CDR2 is FYNNEI. The CDR3 region is CASSRRDLGTDTQYF. The CDR3 coding sequence is TGTGCCAGCAGTCGCCGGGACTTAGGCACAGATACGCAGTATTTT.

This sequence joins TRBV5-1 and TRBJ2-2; D ambiguous. V lost 0 bases and J 1 base, leaving 4 bases between the germline ends. Germline V gene data show CDR1 as SGHRS and CDR2 as YFSETQ. This CDR3 has 14 amino acids. The CDR3 nucleotides read TGCGCCAGCAGCTTGGATCGGAACACCGGGGAGCTGTTTTTT. This sequence encodes CASSLDRNTGELFF.

The J gene is TRBJ2-7, the V gene TRBV27, with TRBD2 matching 9 bases. Germline CDR1 is MNHEY and CDR2 is SMNVEV (reference sequence). The CDR3 consists of 14 residues. The ends lost 5 bases at V and 2 bases at J; junction bases unmatched: 4. The CDR3 reads CASSRQRGAYEQYF. DNA for the CDR3: TGTGCCAGCAGTAGACAGCGGGGGGCCTACGAGCAGTACTTC.

As DNA, the CDR3 is TGTGCCAGCAGCTTGGGACAGGGGGCGGCCTATAATTCACCCCTCCACTTT. This gives the protein CASSLGQGAAYNSPLHF. The V gene is TRBV5-5, the J gene TRBJ1-6, with 10 positions matching TRBD1. The CDR3 totals 17 residues. Germline lookup yields CDR1 SGHKS and CDR2 YYEKEE (reference sequence). Trimming removed 0 bases from V and 2 bases from J; junction bases left unmatched: 2.

This chain links TRBV7-3 with TRBJ2-2; D uncertain. The CDR3 has 15 residues. The V end was cut by 1 base, the J end by 4 bases, with 10 bases between. Germline V lookup: CDR1 SGHTA, CDR2 FQGTGA. The CDR3 sequence: CASSLSTRSTGELFF. The CDR3 coding sequence is TGTGCCAGCAGCTTAAGTACTCGTAGCACCGGGGAGCTGTTTTTT.